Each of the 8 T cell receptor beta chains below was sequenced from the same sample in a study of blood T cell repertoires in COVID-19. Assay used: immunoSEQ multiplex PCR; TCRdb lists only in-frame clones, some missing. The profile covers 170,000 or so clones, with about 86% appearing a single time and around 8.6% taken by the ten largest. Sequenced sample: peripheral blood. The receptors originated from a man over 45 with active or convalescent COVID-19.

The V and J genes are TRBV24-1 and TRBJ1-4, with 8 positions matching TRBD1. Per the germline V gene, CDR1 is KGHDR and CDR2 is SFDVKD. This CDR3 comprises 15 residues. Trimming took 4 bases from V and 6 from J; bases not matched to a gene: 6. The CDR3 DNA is TGTGCCACCAGTGACCCACAGGGGGGGGATGAAAAACTGTTTTTT. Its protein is CATSDPQGGDEKLFF.

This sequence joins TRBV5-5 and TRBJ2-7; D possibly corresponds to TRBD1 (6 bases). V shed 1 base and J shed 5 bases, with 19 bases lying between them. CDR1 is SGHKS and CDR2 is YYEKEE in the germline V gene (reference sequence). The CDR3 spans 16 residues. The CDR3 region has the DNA TGTGCCAGCAGCTTGCTTTTAACAGGGACATTCGACGAGCAGTACTTC. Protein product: CASSLLLTGTFDEQYF.

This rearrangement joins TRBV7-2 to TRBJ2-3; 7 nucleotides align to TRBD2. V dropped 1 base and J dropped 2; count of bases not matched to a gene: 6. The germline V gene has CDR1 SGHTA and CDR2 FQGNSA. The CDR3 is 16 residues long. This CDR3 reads CASSLGAGSPTDTQYF. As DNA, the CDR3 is TGTGCCAGCAGCTTAGGAGCGGGGAGCCCCACAGATACGCAGTATTTT.

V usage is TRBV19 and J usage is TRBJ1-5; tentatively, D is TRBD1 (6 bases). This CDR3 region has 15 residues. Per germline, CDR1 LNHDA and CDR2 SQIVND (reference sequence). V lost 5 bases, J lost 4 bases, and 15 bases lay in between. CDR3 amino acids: CASSEQGTLNQPQHF. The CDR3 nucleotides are TGTGCCAGTAGTGAACAGGGTACTCTAAATCAGCCCCAGCATTTT.

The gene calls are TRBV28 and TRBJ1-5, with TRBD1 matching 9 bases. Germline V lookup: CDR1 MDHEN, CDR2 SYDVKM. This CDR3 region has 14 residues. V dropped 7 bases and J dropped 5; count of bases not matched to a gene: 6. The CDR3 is CASKTGTGYQPQHF. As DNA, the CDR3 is TGTGCCAGCAAGACCGGGACAGGGTATCAGCCCCAGCATTTT.

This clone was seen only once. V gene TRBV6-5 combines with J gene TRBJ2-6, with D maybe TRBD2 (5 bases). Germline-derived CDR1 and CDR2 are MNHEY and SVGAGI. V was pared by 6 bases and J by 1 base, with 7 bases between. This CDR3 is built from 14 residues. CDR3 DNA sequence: TGTGCCAGCAGGAGGGATTCTGGGGCCAACGTCCTGACTTTC. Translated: CASRRDSGANVLTF.

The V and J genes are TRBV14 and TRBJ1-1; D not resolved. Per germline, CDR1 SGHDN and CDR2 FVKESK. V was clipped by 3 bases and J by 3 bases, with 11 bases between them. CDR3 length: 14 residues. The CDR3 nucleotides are TGTGCCAGCAGCCAGGAGGGTGGGTACACTGAAGCTTTCTTT. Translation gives CASSQEGGYTEAFF.

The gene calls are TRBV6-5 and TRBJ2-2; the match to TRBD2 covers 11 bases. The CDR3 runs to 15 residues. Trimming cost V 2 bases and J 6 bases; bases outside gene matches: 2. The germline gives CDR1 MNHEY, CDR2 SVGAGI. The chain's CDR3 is CASSYTSGGAGELFF. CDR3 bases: TGTGCCAGCAGTTACACTAGCGGGGGCGCCGGGGAGCTGTTTTTT.